This T cell receptor (beta chain) was documented in a study of T cell repertoires in cytomegalovirus infection. Study as a whole: Peptides in the study included HLA-C-restricted and HLA-B-restricted CMV epitopes. CMV infection and matching HLA type were both indicated by public TCR beta signatures.

TCRdb processed the reads anew with MiXCR; each CDR3 protein has one entry. The sample includes approximately 310,000 distinct CDR3 sequences, approximately 25% seen only once; the top ten take about an eighth. A note on this clonotype: The antigen is unknown.

Study-level points and caveats: Cumulative public TCR beta family frequency identified carriers of CMV plus the relevant HLA. The study found HLA-C-restricted CMV-specific TCR beta clonotypes dominating the ex vivo response.

This CDR3 has 13 amino acids. V lost 3 bases and J 8 bases, leaving 13 bases between the germline ends. Germline V lookup: CDR1 SGHVS, CDR2 FQNEAQ. This clonotype was sampled from a human donor in good health (CMV status not recorded). Some clones in this sample may be carry-over from other donors' samples. The starting material was cultured PBMCs, obtained from culture after CMV antigen stimulation. V gene TRBV7-8 combines with J gene TRBJ1-1; D is undetermined. CDR3 sequence (DNA): TGTGCCAGCAGCTTCAGGCCGCGTGACGAAGCTTTCTTT. It encodes CASSFRPRDEAFF.